This T cell receptor beta chain was documented in a study of blood T cells in healthy people across ages. Broader study findings: Age showed a roughly linear inverse relationship with TCR beta diversity per million T cells. Any changes in expanded clonotypes were possibly confounded, as donor CMV status remained unknown. The diversity estimates, figures obtained from one million T cells, were considered underestimates.

On this clonotype: Its antigen is not identified.

Combining a sample-barcoded 5' primer with a J-beta primer mix, a second PCR ran for about 7 to 11 cycles. MiXCR was run by TCRdb on the 5' RACE reads, yielding one entry per CDR3 protein. Here the sample spans around 1,100,000 distinct CDR3 sequences, 30% to 40% being singletons. This CDR3 contains 16 residues. Trimming removed 2 bases from V and 5 bases from J, with 15 bases in between. Germline CDR1 and CDR2: MNHNS and SASEGT. The chain recombines TRBV6-1 with TRBJ2-2, with D tentatively TRBD1 or TRBD2 (5 bases each). Source material: blood. The sequence was collected from a young man in good health. CDR3 sequence reads: CASSELQDERTGELFF. CDR3 nucleotide sequence: TGTGCCAGCAGTGAACTACAGGACGAGCGGACCGGGGAGCTGTTTTTT.